The clone carrying this TCR beta chain was observed at least ten times. The data belong to a study of human T cells and chemical hapten exposure. About the study: During the roughly 24-week study period, patients had diphenylcyclopropenone applied to the scalp every week.

Separate cDNA molecules received unique molecular identifiers, which the library attached to them. How the authors handled the data: Between roughly 20,000 and 700,000 TCRs appeared in each sample, and the median stood at roughly 95,000. TCRdb re-called the RACE reads with MiXCR, one entry per CDR3 protein. The V and J calls come from TCRdb's annotation, not from the publication. Among 80,000 to 100,000 distinct CDR3 sequences, nearly 10% were seen once, and the ten largest hold more than 3%. Time point of the sample: pre-sensitization, week 0. Treatment reported: therapeutic diphenylcyclopropenone sensitization with weekly scalp DPC. This sample comprised whole blood, obtained in connection with sensitization to the hapten diphenylcyclopropenone (DPC). The sequence was collected from a woman between 40 and 55 years old with alopecia areata. Some clones in this sample may be carry-over from other donors' samples.

This CDR3 reads CASSYSDGYQPQHF. The CDR3 DNA is TGTGCCAGCAGTTACTCGGATGGCTATCAGCCCCAGCATTTT. This chain uses TRBV6-2 or TRBV6-3 with TRBJ1-5, with D unresolved. Germline CDR1 reads MNHEY; CDR2 reads SVGEGT. Trimming took off 0 bases at V and 5 bases at J, with 8 bases between the two ends. CDR3 length: 14 amino acids.